This TCR beta chain was identified during a study of T-cell reconstitution after alpha-beta-depleted transplantation in children. Trimming cost V 5 bases and J 5 bases; bases outside gene matches: 10. Germline loops: CDR1 SEHNR, CDR2 FQNEAQ (reference sequence). The CDR3 runs to 16 residues. Unique molecular identifiers tagged the TCRbeta library. MiXCR, applied by TCRdb to the PCR reads, yields one record per CDR3 protein. Of tens of thousands of distinct CDR3 sequences in the sample, about a sixth were seen once. This receptor was taken from a male patient aged 2-15 years who had a stem cell transplant for acute lymphoblastic leukemia, so the T cells may come from the graft donor. This sample comprised PBMCs, mostly from graft donor cells, obtained 360 days after TCRalphabeta/CD19-depleted stem cell transplant. The rearrangement joins TRBV7-9 to TRBJ2-3; the match to TRBD2 covers 10 bases. CDR3 nucleotide sequence: TGTGCCAGCAGCCCCCTTAGCGGGAGGTATGAAGATACGCAGTATTTT. It translates to CASSPLSGRYEDTQYF.